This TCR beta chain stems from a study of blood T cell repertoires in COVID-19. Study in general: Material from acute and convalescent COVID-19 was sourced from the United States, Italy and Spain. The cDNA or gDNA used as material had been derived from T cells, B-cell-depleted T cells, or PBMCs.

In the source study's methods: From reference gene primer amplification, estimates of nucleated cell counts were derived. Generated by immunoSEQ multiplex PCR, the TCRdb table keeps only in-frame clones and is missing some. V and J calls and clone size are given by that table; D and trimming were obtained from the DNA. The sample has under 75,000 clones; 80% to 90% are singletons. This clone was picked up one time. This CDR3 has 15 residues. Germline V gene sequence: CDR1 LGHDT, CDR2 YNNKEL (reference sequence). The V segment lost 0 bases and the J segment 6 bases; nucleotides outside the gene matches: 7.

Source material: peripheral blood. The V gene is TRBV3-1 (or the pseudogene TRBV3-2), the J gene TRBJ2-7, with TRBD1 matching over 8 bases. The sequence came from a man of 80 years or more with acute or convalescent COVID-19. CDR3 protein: CASSQDRGRPLEQYF. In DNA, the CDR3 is TGTGCCAGCAGCCAAGACAGGGGGCGGCCTCTCGAGCAGTACTTC.